These 21 T cell receptor beta chains originate from one sample sequenced in a study of multiple sclerosis patients with progressive multifocal leukoencephalopathy. Generated by immunoSEQ multiplex PCR, the TCRdb table keeps only in-frame clones and is missing some. The data contain fewer than 35,000 clones, about 92% of them seen just once; the ten biggest clones take up less than 2%. Documented time point: before natalizumab initiation. The specimen was PBMCs. These receptors were collected from a man aged 30-40 years with multiple sclerosis.

V and J are TRBV7-9 and TRBJ2-1; D possibly uses TRBD1 or TRBD2 (5 bases each). Germline lookup yields CDR1 SEHNR and CDR2 FQNEAQ (reference sequence). This CDR3 region has 16 residues. V was cut by 5 bases and J by 4 bases, with 18 bases left in between. For the CDR3, the DNA is TGTGCCAGCAGCCGCACCGGGACGCGGAATTACAATGAGCAGTTCTTC. This gives the protein CASSRTGTRNYNEQFF.

The chain uses TRBV25-1 and TRBJ2-7; 11 positions match TRBD1. Germline-derived CDR1 and CDR2 are MGHDK and SYGVNS. The CDR3 has 13 amino acids. V shed 6 bases and J 3 bases; nucleotides not matched to a gene: 1. CDR3 bases: TGTGCCAGCAGGGGGACAGGGGGCTACGAGCAGTACGTC. This gives the protein CASRGTGGYEQYV.

The V gene is TRBV10-3, the J gene TRBJ2-1; D is tentatively TRBD1 or TRBD2 (6 bases each). The CDR3 has 15 amino acids. V lost 4 bases and J lost 7, with 17 bases in between. CDR1 and CDR2 (germline): ENHRY, SYGVKD. CDR3: CAISALGAGGNEQFF. For the CDR3, the DNA is TGTGCCATCAGTGCCTTGGGGGCAGGAGGGAATGAGCAGTTCTTC.

V is TRBV11-2 and J is TRBJ1-4; D unclear. V lost 2 bases and J 5 bases, leaving 12 bases between the germline ends. Germline CDR1 and CDR2: SGHAT and FQNNGV. There are 15 residues in the CDR3. CDR3 coding DNA: TGTGCCAGCAGCTTAAATAGTCGAAAGAATGAAAAACTGTTTTTT. This encodes CASSLNSRKNEKLFF.

The chain uses TRBV7-8 and TRBJ1-4, with D perhaps TRBD1 (6 bases). There are 15 residues in the CDR3. In germline, CDR1 is SGHVS, CDR2 FQNEAQ. The V and J ends lost 1 base and 7 bases respectively, with 13 bases between them. CDR3 sequence reads: CASSLVGRGSEKLFF. The DNA for the CDR3 is TGTGCCAGCAGCTTAGTGGGCAGGGGTTCTGAAAAACTGTTTTTT.

The chain employs TRBV27 and TRBJ2-1, with 9 bases matching TRBD2. Germline V lookup: CDR1 MNHEY, CDR2 SMNVEV (reference sequence). The CDR3 runs 17 residues. The V and J ends lost 0 bases and 0 bases, in that order; junction bases with no gene match: 3. In DNA form, the CDR3 reads TGTGCCAGCAGTTTATCTATGACTAGCGGCTCCTACAATGAGCAGTTCTTC. Residues: CASSLSMTSGSYNEQFF.

This clone was observed a single time. The chain employs TRBV2 and TRBJ1-5, with TRBD1 identical over 9 bases. The V and J ends lost 9 bases and 4 bases, in that order; junction bases with no gene match: 7. Germline values: CDR1 SNHLY, CDR2 FYNNEI. This CDR3 has 14 amino acids. CDR3 region: CASSPGQGNQPQHF. For the CDR3, the DNA is TGTGCCAGTTCACCCGGACAGGGGAATCAGCCCCAGCATTTT.

The chain links TRBV7-2 to TRBJ2-6; D not certain. The germline gives CDR1 SGHTA, CDR2 FQGNSA. This CDR3 has 15 amino acids. V lost 5 bases, J lost 2 bases, and 10 bases lay in between. The CDR3 DNA follows: TGTGCCAGCAGCCCTATCCGCACTGGGGCCAACGTCCTGACTTTC. It yields the protein CASSPIRTGANVLTF.

The J gene is TRBJ2-5, the V gene TRBV5-4, with no clear D. Deletions cut 4 bases from V and 0 bases from J, with 7 bases between. Germline CDR1 reads SGHNT; CDR2 reads YYREEE (reference sequence). This CDR3 comprises 13 residues. The CDR3 sequence: CASSPLNQETQYF. The CDR3 coding sequence is TGTGCCAGCAGCCCCCTAAACCAAGAGACCCAGTACTTC.

The chain uses TRBV7-9 and TRBJ2-3; D perhaps matches TRBD1 (6 bases). The CDR3 has 16 residues. V was trimmed by 1 base and J by 8 bases, leaving 19 bases between them. Germline values: CDR1 SEHNR, CDR2 FQNEAQ (reference sequence). CDR3 DNA sequence: TGTGCCAGCAGCTTAGAGGGTATTACAGGGTTCGCTACGCAGTATTTT. Translation: CASSLEGITGFATQYF.

The chain employs TRBV27 and TRBJ2-2; D unclear. CDR1 MNHEY and CDR2 SMNVEV come from the germline V gene (reference sequence). The CDR3 contains 16 residues. Trimming pared 0 bases from V and 4 bases from J, leaving 12 bases between. CDR3 in amino acids: CASSLSDTSPTGELFF. CDR3 sequence (DNA): TGTGCCAGCAGTTTATCCGACACCTCTCCCACCGGGGAGCTGTTTTTT.

This CDR3 is CASSLVEGSTEAFF. The CDR3, as DNA: TGTGCCAGCAGCTTGGTGGAGGGAAGCACTGAAGCTTTCTTT. The chain joins TRBV5-4 to TRBJ1-1; unclear D gene. This CDR3 is built from 14 residues. CDR1 and CDR2 from the germline V gene are SGHNT and YYREEE (reference sequence). Trimming took 0 bases from V and 4 from J, leaving 10 bases between them.

This chain joins TRBV7-4 and TRBJ1-2, with D hard to call. The germline V gene encodes CDR1 SGHVT and CDR2 SQSDAQ. The CDR3 contains 16 residues. Trimming shortened V by 5 bases and J by 4 bases, and 20 bases separated the two germline ends. The CDR3 is CASSSPLSAKTYGYTF. CDR3 bases: TGTGCCAGCAGCAGTCCGCTTTCAGCAAAGACCTATGGCTACACCTTC.

The genes are TRBV30 and TRBJ1-3; D unclear. Germline CDR1 and CDR2: GTSNPN and SVGIG (reference sequence). The CDR3 sequence is 13 residues long. The V gene lost 1 base and the J gene lost 2 bases, with 6 bases spanning the gap. CDR3 loop: CAWSAGAGNTIYF. The CDR3 DNA is TGTGCCTGGAGTGCTGGGGCTGGAAACACCATATATTTT. Looking up the rest from reference TRBV30 and TRBJ1-3 gives the full variable domain: SQTIHQWPATLVQPVGSPLSLECTVEGTSNPNLYWYRQAAGRGLQLLFYSVGIGQISSEVPQNLSASRPQDRQFILSSKKLLLSDSGFYLCAWSAGAGNTIYFGEGSWLTVV.

The CDR3: CASTHGPGLANNEQFF. CDR3 DNA sequence: TGTGCCAGTACCCACGGGCCAGGGTTGGCCAACAATGAGCAGTTCTTC. The rearrangement uses TRBV19 and TRBJ2-1; D might be TRBD1 (5 bases). The ends were cut back, 7 bases at V and 5 bases at J, with 21 bases in the middle. The CDR3 is 16 residues long. The germline V gene encodes CDR1 LNHDA and CDR2 SQIVND (reference sequence). Complete variable domain (other parts from reference TRBV19 and TRBJ2-1): DGGITQSPKYLFRKEGQNVTLSCEQNLNHDAMYWYRQDPGQGLRLIYYSQIVNDFQKGDIAEGYSVSREKKESFPLTVTSAQKNPTAFYLCASTHGPGLANNEQFFGPGTRLTVL.

The rearrangement uses TRBV19 and TRBJ2-7; no clear D gene. V lost 0 bases to trimming and J lost 1 base, with 7 bases between them. The CDR3 covers 14 residues. Germline CDR1 is LNHDA and CDR2 is SQIVND (reference sequence). CDR3 in amino acids: CASSIDGSSYEQYV. The CDR3 nucleotides read TGTGCCAGTAGTATAGATGGCAGTTCCTACGAGCAGTACGTC.

This clone was counted between two and nine times. The chain is built from TRBV19 and TRBJ1-3, with D uncertain. The ends were cut back, 3 bases at V and 0 bases at J, with 12 bases in the middle. The CDR3 covers 16 residues. Germline CDR1 and CDR2: LNHDA and SQIVND (reference sequence). The chain's CDR3 is CASSMGGVSSGNTIYF. The CDR3 coding sequence is TGTGCCAGTAGTATGGGTGGCGTGAGCTCTGGAAACACCATATATTTT.

The rearrangement links TRBV13 to TRBJ2-1; a weak D match, TRBD1 (5 bases). In germline, CDR1 is PRHDT, CDR2 FYEKMQ (reference sequence). The CDR3 is 12 amino acids. Trimming pared 4 bases from V and 4 bases from J, leaving 5 bases between. The CDR3 nucleotides read TGTGCCAGCAGCTCAGGGTACAATGAGCAGTTCTTC. Its protein product is CASSSGYNEQFF.

This clone was observed a single time. The chain employs TRBV5-1 and TRBJ1-6, with 7 bases that match TRBD1. Germline CDR1 reads SGHRS; CDR2 reads YFSETQ. The V and J ends lost 1 base and 5 bases, in that order; junction bases with no gene match: 6. This CDR3 has 16 amino acids. The CDR3 bases are TGCGCCAGCAGCTTGACAGGGGAGGTAGATAATTCACCCCTCCACTTT. Translated: CASSLTGEVDNSPLHF.

This chain links TRBV7-3 with TRBJ2-3; D is possibly TRBD2 (6 bases). Trimming took 5 bases from V and 5 from J, leaving 17 bases between them. The germline CDR1 and CDR2 sequences are SGHTA and FQGTGA. There are 15 residues in the CDR3. This chain's CDR3 is CASSARLVGQDTQYF. In DNA, the CDR3 is TGTGCCAGCAGCGCCCGACTAGTTGGGCAAGATACGCAGTATTTT.

The rearrangement uses TRBV9 and TRBJ1-5; perhaps TRBD1 as D (5 bases). Germline assignment: CDR1 SGDLS and CDR2 YYNGEE. V lost 0 bases and J lost 9, with 16 bases in between. The CDR3 contains 15 residues. Here the CDR3 DNA reads TGTGCCAGCAGCGTAGACCAGGGCGCGGGTGGGCCCCAGCATTTT. Encoded protein: CASSVDQGAGGPQHF.